This TCR beta chain was recovered during a study of beta chain features in type 1 diabetes. Overall study: There were 107,917,701 sorted cells examined across all samples.

The whole isolated RNA underwent reverse transcription, so sequencing captured expressed TCRB transcripts. Only in-frame clones appear in the TCRdb table, and some are missing; sequencing was by immunoSEQ multiplex PCR. Of about 350,000 clones listed, around 20% are singletons. Sorting that relied on CD45RO/CCR7/CD25/CD127/CD95/CD27 yielded CD4+ naive, central memory, regulatory and stem cell-like memory cells. This CDR3 is built from 18 residues. Germline loops: CDR1 GTSNPN, CDR2 SVGIG (reference sequence). The V end was cut by 4 bases, the J end by 4 bases, with 28 bases between. This clone was observed a few times.

The TCR sequence derives from a woman aged 18-30 years in good health. The rearrangement links TRBV30 to TRBJ1-2; tentative D call: TRBD1 (6 bases). Sample: naive CD4+ T cells from blood. The CDR3 reads CAWNPPVGAHPYLYGYTF. Written as DNA, the CDR3 is TGTGCCTGGAATCCCCCCGTGGGGGCACACCCTTACCTCTATGGCTACACCTTC.